These T cell receptor beta chains were read from a single sample in a study of spatial heterogeneity in lung cancer. TCRdb independently ran MiXCR on the 5' RACE reads; one entry per CDR3 protein. This sample carries 500 or so distinct CDR3 sequences, 10% to 15% of them seen once, and the ten largest clones take roughly 60%. Sequences were derived from lung tumor tissue, sampled at surgery. The source is a male donor with early-stage non-small cell lung cancer. CDR3s include the opening cysteine and the closing phenylalanine or tryptophan. D genes are given only for firm matches. Not every row has a clone size; where given, it reads once, few, many or a size class.

v_call	d_call	j_call	clone_size	cdr3_aa	cdr3_nt
TRBV6-5	TRBD2	TRBJ2-7	medium-sized	CASSYGGGAGGEQYF	TGTGCCAGCAGTTACGGCGGGGGGGCCGGCGGCGAGCAGTACTTC
TRBV5-6	-	TRBJ2-6	many	CASSQDGTNSGANVLTF	TGTGCCAGCAGTCAGGATGGCACCAACTCTGGGGCCAACGTCCTGACTTTC
TRBV14	TRBD2	TRBJ2-1	many	CASSEFTGLAGNEQFF	TGTGCCAGCAGCGAATTCACGGGACTAGCGGGCAATGAGCAGTTCTTC
TRBV20-1	-	TRBJ1-5	-	CSALPANDQPQHF	TGCAGTGCTTTACCAGCTAATGATCAGCCCCAGCATTTT
TRBV20-1	-	TRBJ2-7	-	CSARGAGRNEQYF	TGCAGTGCCAGAGGGGCAGGGAGGAACGAGCAGTACTTC
TRBV10-3	TRBD2	TRBJ2-1	medium-sized	CAIGLAGLNEQFF	TGTGCCATCGGGCTAGCGGGCCTCAATGAGCAGTTCTTC
TRBV12-3/TRBV12-4	TRBD2	TRBJ2-2	medium-sized	CASSLSSGPYTGELFF	TGTGCCAGCAGTTTGAGTAGCGGGCCGTACACCGGGGAGCTGTTTTTT
TRBV20-1	TRBD2	TRBJ2-7	medium-sized	CSARDLASGRAYEQYF	TGCAGTGCTAGAGATCTGGCTAGCGGGAGAGCCTACGAGCAGTACTTC
TRBV7-6	-	TRBJ1-3	-	CASSLRSRQSSGNTIYF	TGTGCCAGCAGCTTAAGGTCGCGACAGAGCTCTGGAAACACCATATATTTT
TRBV27	-	TRBJ2-5	few	CASSLNGRGQETQYF	TGTGCCAGCAGTTTAAACGGCCGCGGTCAAGAGACCCAGTACTTC
TRBV7-9	TRBD1	TRBJ2-2	large	CASSSRDRGPDTGELFF	TGTGCCAGCAGCTCCCGGGACAGGGGGCCTGACACCGGGGAGCTGTTTTTT
TRBV29-1	-	TRBJ1-5	hyperexpanded	CSVVPGHGAGQPQHF	TGCAGCGTTGTACCGGGACACGGAGCGGGGCAGCCCCAGCATTTT
TRBV2	-	TRBJ2-3	medium-sized	CASSETGHTDTQYF	TGTGCCAGCAGTGAAACGGGACACACAGATACGCAGTATTTT
TRBV6-5	TRBD1	TRBJ1-2	large	CASSRHRGNLDGYTF	TGTGCCAGCAGTCGCCACAGGGGAAACTTGGATGGCTACACCTTC
TRBV9	-	TRBJ2-7	medium-sized	CASSVSPQDSSSYEQYF	TGTGCCAGCAGCGTGTCTCCACAGGACAGCAGCTCCTACGAGCAGTACTTC
TRBV6-6	-	TRBJ2-3	medium-sized	CASSPYIVNEFTDTQYF	TGTGCCAGCAGTCCGTATATCGTAAATGAGTTCACAGATACGCAGTATTTT
TRBV27	TRBD2	TRBJ2-2	large	CASSLGLAGFDTGELFF	TGTGCCAGCAGCTTGGGACTAGCGGGATTCGACACCGGGGAGCTGTTTTTT
TRBV5-1	-	TRBJ2-7	medium-sized	CASSFGPRYEQYF	TGCGCCAGCAGCTTCGGACCCCGCTACGAGCAGTACTTC
TRBV27	TRBD1	TRBJ1-2	many	CASSSGTGSKGYTF	TGTGCCAGCAGTTCCGGGACAGGTTCGAAAGGCTACACCTTC
TRBV29-1	TRBD1	TRBJ1-4	medium-sized	CSVEEGQGAILKLFF	TGCAGCGTTGAAGAAGGACAGGGGGCAATACTCAAACTGTTTTTT
TRBV5-5	-	TRBJ1-5	many	CASSLVGGNQPQHF	TGTGCCAGCAGCTTGGTAGGGGGGAATCAGCCCCAGCATTTT
TRBV11-2	-	TRBJ2-7	medium-sized	CASSRDPGTYEQYF	TGTGCCAGCAGCAGGGATCCCGGAACCTACGAGCAGTACTTC
TRBV5-8	-	TRBJ2-7	medium-sized	CANTEIYEQYF	TGTGCCAACACAGAGATCTACGAGCAGTACTTC
TRBV29-1	-	TRBJ1-4	large	CSAQGSANEKLFF	TGCAGCGCTCAGGGTTCGGCTAATGAAAAACTGTTTTTT
TRBV19	TRBD1	TRBJ1-5	medium-sized	CASKLDRRPNQPQHF	TGTGCCAGTAAGTTGGACAGGAGACCCAATCAGCCCCAGCATTTT
TRBV27	-	TRBJ2-2	hyperexpanded	CASSLSDRPNTGELFF	TGTGCCAGCAGTTTATCCGACAGGCCGAACACCGGGGAGCTGTTTTTT
TRBV9	-	TRBJ2-3	large	CASSPGEIGTETQYF	TGTGCCAGCAGCCCCGGCGAGATTGGCACAGAAACGCAGTATTTT
TRBV10-3	TRBD1	TRBJ1-4	large	CAIRDTGTGEKLFF	TGTGCCATCAGGGATACAGGGACAGGGGAAAAACTGTTTTTT
TRBV6-1	-	TRBJ2-1	many	CASSETEEGEQFF	TGTGCCAGCAGTGAGACAGAGGAGGGTGAGCAGTTCTTC
TRBV20-1	-	TRBJ1-1	large	CSASRRRENTEAFF	TGCAGTGCTAGCAGGCGGAGGGAGAACACTGAAGCTTTCTTT
TRBV29-1	-	TRBJ2-3	medium-sized	CSVGEADTQYF	TGCAGCGTTGGGGAGGCTGATACGCAGTATTTT
TRBV7-2	TRBD2	TRBJ2-7	many	CASTSGPDSYEQYF	TGTGCCAGTACTAGCGGGCCAGACTCCTACGAGCAGTACTTC
TRBV6-8	-	TRBJ1-5	many	CASRQVGLAGRNQPQHF	TGTGCCAGCAGGCAGGTGGGTTTAGCAGGGCGCAATCAGCCCCAGCATTTT
TRBV5-1	-	TRBJ2-2	medium-sized	CASSGSTGNTGELFF	TGCGCCAGCAGCGGAAGCACAGGGAACACCGGGGAGCTGTTTTTT
TRBV12-3/TRBV12-4	-	TRBJ2-2	medium-sized	CASSTTENTGELFF	TGTGCCAGCAGTACTACAGAGAACACCGGGGAGCTGTTTTTT
TRBV27	-	TRBJ1-5	large	CASSLNRMANQPQHF	TGTGCCAGCAGTTTAAACCGAATGGCCAATCAGCCCCAGCATTTT
TRBV6-2/TRBV6-3	TRBD1	TRBJ2-1	large	CASSRQGSYNEQFF	TGTGCCAGCAGTCGACAGGGGAGTTACAATGAGCAGTTCTTC
TRBV7-9	TRBD1	TRBJ2-1	medium-sized	CASSLRDRADNEQFF	TGTGCCAGCAGCTTAAGGGACAGGGCCGACAATGAGCAGTTCTTC
TRBV7-9	TRBD1	TRBJ2-7	medium-sized	CASSFTGGASYEQYF	TGTGCCAGCAGCTTTACAGGGGGCGCGTCCTACGAGCAGTACTTC
TRBV20-1	TRBD2	TRBJ2-7	medium-sized	CSASPGTSGTGEQYF	TGCAGTGCTAGTCCCGGGACTAGCGGGACTGGCGAGCAGTACTTC
TRBV4-2	TRBD2	TRBJ2-7	large	CASSRRLAVSYEQYF	TGTGCCAGCAGCCGACGACTAGCGGTCTCCTACGAGCAGTACTTC
TRBV3-1	TRBD2	TRBJ2-1	medium-sized	CASSLRPGTSGYNEQFF	TGTGCCAGCAGCCTTAGACCCGGGACTAGCGGTTACAATGAGCAGTTCTTC
TRBV5-1	-	TRBJ1-1	many	CASSLVSSDTEAFF	TGCGCCAGCAGCTTGGTCTCGTCGGACACTGAAGCTTTCTTT
TRBV24-1	TRBD2	TRBJ2-1	few	CATSDAGAYNEQFF	TGTGCCACCAGTGATGCGGGGGCCTACAATGAGCAGTTCTTC
TRBV9	-	TRBJ2-2	medium-sized	CASSPIRRTFMNTGELFF	TGTGCCAGCAGCCCCATCAGGCGTACCTTTATGAACACCGGGGAGCTGTTTTTT
TRBV28	TRBD2	TRBJ2-7	-	CASIGTSGEDEQYF	TGTGCCAGCATTGGGACTAGCGGGGAAGACGAGCAGTACTTC
TRBV5-1	-	TRBJ2-7	many	CASSYGQRGWDEQYF	TGCGCCAGCAGCTATGGACAGCGGGGATGGGACGAGCAGTACTTC
TRBV20-1	TRBD2	TRBJ2-1	few	CSARDLGTSGRVLSEQFF	TGCAGTGCTAGAGATCTCGGGACTAGCGGGAGGGTTTTAAGTGAGCAGTTCTTC
TRBV29-1	-	TRBJ2-1	large	CSVEAVSYNEQFF	TGCAGCGTTGAGGCGGTCTCCTACAATGAGCAGTTCTTC
TRBV4-2	TRBD2	TRBJ2-3	few	CASSQGEAGLAVIRSTDTQYF	TGTGCCAGCAGCCAGGGGGAAGCGGGACTAGCGGTAATTAGGAGCACAGATACGCAGTATTTT
TRBV24-1	-	TRBJ2-1	-	CATSTATLSYNEQFF	TGTGCCACCTCGACTGCGACCCTTTCCTACAATGAGCAGTTCTTC
TRBV27	-	TRBJ1-1	large	CASNTKVWGTEAFF	TGTGCCAGCAATACGAAAGTTTGGGGCACTGAAGCTTTCTTT
TRBV5-1	-	TRBJ2-3	few	CASSPRGPGGLAPDTQYF	TGCGCCAGCAGCCCCCGGGGGCCCGGTGGTTTGGCGCCAGATACGCAGTATTTT
TRBV12-3/TRBV12-4	-	TRBJ2-1	large	CASKSTGWNEQFF	TGTGCCAGCAAGAGTACAGGGTGGAATGAGCAGTTCTTC
TRBV18	TRBD1	TRBJ2-1	large	CASSPSGQGYNEQFF	TGTGCCAGCTCACCGTCGGGACAGGGGTACAATGAGCAGTTCTTC